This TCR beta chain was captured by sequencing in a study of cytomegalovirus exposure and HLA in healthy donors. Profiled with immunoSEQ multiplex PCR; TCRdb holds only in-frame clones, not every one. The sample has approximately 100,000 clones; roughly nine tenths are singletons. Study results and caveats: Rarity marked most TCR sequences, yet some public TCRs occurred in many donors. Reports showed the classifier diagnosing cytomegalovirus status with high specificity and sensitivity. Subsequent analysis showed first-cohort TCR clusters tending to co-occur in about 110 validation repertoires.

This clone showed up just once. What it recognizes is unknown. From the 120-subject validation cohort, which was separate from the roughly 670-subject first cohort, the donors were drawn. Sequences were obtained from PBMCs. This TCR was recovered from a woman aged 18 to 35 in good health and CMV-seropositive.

The CDR3 DNA reads TGTGCCAGCAGCGTGGGGCCCGGTGATGTGCAGTACGTC. Translation: CASSVGPGDVQYV. This chain joins TRBV9 and TRBJ2-7; possibly TRBD1 for D (5 bases). CDR1 and CDR2 from the germline V gene are SGDLS and YYNGEE. CDR3 length equals 13 residues. Trimming cost V 2 bases and J 9 bases, with 15 bases left between them.